This T cell receptor (beta chain) was obtained from a study of T-cell reconstitution after alpha-beta-depleted transplantation in children. Findings of the study overall: Reported findings indicate that, about two months after transplant, alpha-beta T cells came from several hundred expanded clones, which were derived from non-depleted graft cells. The origin of high day-60 TCRbeta diversity in some patients lay in surviving recipient T cells and thymic progenitors. Newly produced T cells mostly provided counts and TCRbeta diversity after one year, as hyperexpanded clones declined.

Worth noting for this clonotype: Antigen specificity is unknown.

Unique molecular identifiers were used in preparing the TCRbeta library. A single record per CDR3 protein comes from TCRdb applying MiXCR to the PCR reads. Of around 700,000 distinct CDR3 sequences in the sample, roughly 14% were seen once. The CDR3 contains 15 residues. Trimming took off 7 bases at V and 3 bases at J, with 16 bases between the two ends. Germline CDR1 is SGHRS and CDR2 is YFSETQ. The specimen was PBMCs, collected before TCRalphabeta/CD19-depleted stem cell transplant. The rearrangement joins TRBV5-1 to TRBJ2-2; D tentatively reads TRBD1 or TRBD2 (5 bases each). This clonotype was sampled from a girl aged 2 to 10 with congenital amegakaryocytic thrombocytopenia, due to receive a stem cell transplant. CDR3 DNA: TGCGCCAGCGGGTTGAGGGGAGTTGACACCGGGGAGCTGTTTTTT. Amino acid sequence: CASGLRGVDTGELFF.